This T cell receptor (beta chain) is from a study of radiotherapy plus CTLA-4 blockade in lung cancer. The study's findings and limits: Expansion in blood of tumor-derived TCR clones was seen after radiotherapy plus ipilimumab. Early blood T cell clone changes and increased post-radiation serum interferon-beta were reportedly the strongest response predictors.

The table came from immunoSEQ multiplex PCR; TCRdb's copy has only in-frame clones and leaves some out. The sample lists roughly 54,000 clones, roughly 80% occurring once. Germline CDR1 and CDR2: SQVTM and ANQGSEA. The CDR3 sequence is 13 residues long. The V gene lost 7 bases and the J gene lost 2 bases, with 14 bases spanning the gap. The count of this clone is one. The antigen remains unidentified. The V and J genes are TRBV29-1 and TRBJ1-2; D remains unclear. The specimen comprised peripheral blood, sampled from a patient treated with radiotherapy plus ipilimumab. The clonotype comes from a human donor with non-small cell lung cancer who had a partial response to radiotherapy plus ipilimumab. The CDR3 bases are TGCAGCGCCGCGGAGCTCCGGAACTATGGCTACACCTTC. Protein: CSAAELRNYGYTF.